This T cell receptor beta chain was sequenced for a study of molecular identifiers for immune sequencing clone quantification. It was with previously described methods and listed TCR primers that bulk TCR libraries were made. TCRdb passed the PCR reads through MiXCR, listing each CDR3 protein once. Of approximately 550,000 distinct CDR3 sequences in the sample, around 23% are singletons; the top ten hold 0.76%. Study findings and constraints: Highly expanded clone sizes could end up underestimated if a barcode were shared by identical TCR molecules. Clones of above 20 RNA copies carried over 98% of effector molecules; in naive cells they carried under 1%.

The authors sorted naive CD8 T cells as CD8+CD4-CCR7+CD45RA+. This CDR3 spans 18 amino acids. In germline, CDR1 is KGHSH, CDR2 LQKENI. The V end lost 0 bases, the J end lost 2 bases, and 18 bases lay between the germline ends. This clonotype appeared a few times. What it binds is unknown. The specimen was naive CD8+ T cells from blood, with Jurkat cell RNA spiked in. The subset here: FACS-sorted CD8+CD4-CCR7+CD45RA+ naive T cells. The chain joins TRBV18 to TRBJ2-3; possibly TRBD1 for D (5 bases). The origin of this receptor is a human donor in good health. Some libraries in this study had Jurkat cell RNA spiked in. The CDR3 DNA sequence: TGTGCCAGCTCACCACCGCAGGGAAGTAATACAAACACAGATACGCAGTATTTT. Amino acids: CASSPPQGSNTNTDTQYF.